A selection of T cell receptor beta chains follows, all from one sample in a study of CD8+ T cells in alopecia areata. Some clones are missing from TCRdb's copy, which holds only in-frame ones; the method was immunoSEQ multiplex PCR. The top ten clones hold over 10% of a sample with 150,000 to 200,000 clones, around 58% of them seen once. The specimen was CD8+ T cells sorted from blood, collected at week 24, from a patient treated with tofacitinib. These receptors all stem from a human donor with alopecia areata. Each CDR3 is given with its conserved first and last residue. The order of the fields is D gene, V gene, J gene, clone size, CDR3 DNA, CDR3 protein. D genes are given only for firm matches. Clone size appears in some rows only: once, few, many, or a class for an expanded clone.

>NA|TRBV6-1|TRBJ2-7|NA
TGTGCCAGCAGTGAAGGTTGGGACCAGGGCTCCTACGAGCAGTACTTC
CASSEGWDQGSYEQYF
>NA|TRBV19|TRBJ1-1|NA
TGTGCCAGTAGTACTGGGCGGAACACTGAAGCTTTCTTT
CASSTGRNTEAFF
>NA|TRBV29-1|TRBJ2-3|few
TGCAGCGCGTACACAGATACGCAGTATTTT
CSAYTDTQYF
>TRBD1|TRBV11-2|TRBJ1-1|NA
TGTGCCAGCAGCCCTGAGGACAGGGGGCTGACTGAAGCTTTCTTT
CASSPEDRGLTEAFF
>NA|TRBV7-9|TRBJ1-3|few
TGTGCCAGCAGCGGGGGAGCAGTCTTTGGAAACACCATATATTTT
CASSGGAVFGNTIYF
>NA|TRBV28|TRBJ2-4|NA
TGTGCCAGCAGAGGGACTAAAAACATTCAGTACTTC
CASRGTKNIQYF
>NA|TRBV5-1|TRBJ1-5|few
TGCGCCAGCAGCTTGTCGGGGGGGTTTCAGCCCCAGCATTTT
CASSLSGGFQPQHF
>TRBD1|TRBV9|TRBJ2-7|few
TGTGCCAGCAGCGGGACCCAGGACAGGACCGGCGAGCAGTACTTC
CASSGTQDRTGEQYF
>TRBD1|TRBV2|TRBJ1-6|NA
TGTGCCAGCAGTGATACAGGGGATAATTCACCCCTCCACTTT
CASSDTGDNSPLHF
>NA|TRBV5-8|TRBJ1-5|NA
TGTGCCAGCATCCGGGACGTAGGATATAGCAATCAGCCCCAGCATTTT
CASIRDVGYSNQPQHF
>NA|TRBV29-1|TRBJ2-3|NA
TGCAGCGTTGTAACTAGCACAGATACGCAGTATTTT
CSVVTSTDTQYF
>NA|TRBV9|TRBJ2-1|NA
TGTGCCAGCGGACTATCCAAGAGTTGGTCCTACAATGAGCAGTTCTTC
CASGLSKSWSYNEQFF
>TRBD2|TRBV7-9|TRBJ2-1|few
TGTGCCAGCAGCTCGGGACTATCAACAGATGAGCAGTTCTTC
CASSSGLSTDEQFF
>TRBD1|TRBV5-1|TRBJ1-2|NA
TGCGCCAGCAGCTCCACAGGGGGCTTCAACTATGGCTACACCTTC
CASSSTGGFNYGYTF
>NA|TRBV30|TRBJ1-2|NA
TGTGCCTGGAGTTTATCCAGGGTGAGCTATGGCTACACCTTC
CAWSLSRVSYGYTF
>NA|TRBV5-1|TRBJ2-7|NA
TGCGCCAGCAGCTTGGGGGGGTTAAACTCCTACGAGCAGTACTTC
CASSLGGLNSYEQYF
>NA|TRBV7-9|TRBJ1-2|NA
TGTGCCAGCAGCTTAGGACAGAACTATGGCTACACCTTC
CASSLGQNYGYTF
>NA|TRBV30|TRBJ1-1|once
TGTGCCTGGAGTTACAAGATGAACACTGAAGCTTTCTTT
CAWSYKMNTEAFF
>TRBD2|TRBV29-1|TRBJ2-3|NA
TGCAGCGCAGCCGGGACTAGCGGGGAAGGGACAGATACGCAGTATTTT
CSAAGTSGEGTDTQYF
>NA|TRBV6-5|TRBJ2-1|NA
TGTGCCAGCAGTAAGCCCACGGGTCGGGAGCAGTTCTTC
CASSKPTGREQFF
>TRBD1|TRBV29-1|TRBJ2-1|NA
TGCAGCGCCGCCGGGACAGGGACGGGCAATGAGCAGTTCTTC
CSAAGTGTGNEQFF
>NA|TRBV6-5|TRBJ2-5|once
TGTGCCAGCGTTCCGACGGGGGAGAGTGTTAAGACCCAGTACTTC
CASVPTGESVKTQYF
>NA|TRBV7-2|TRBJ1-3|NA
TGTGCCAGCAGCCCGTCGGTCTCTGGAAACACCATATATTTT
CASSPSVSGNTIYF
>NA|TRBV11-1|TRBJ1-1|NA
TGTGCCAGCCTTAGGGGCGGGAGCACTGAAGCTTTCTTT
CASLRGGSTEAFF
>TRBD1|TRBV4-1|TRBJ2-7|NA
TGCGCCAGCAGCCAAACCACAGGGGGTATGTCCTACGAGCAGTACTTC
CASSQTTGGMSYEQYF
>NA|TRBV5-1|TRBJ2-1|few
TGCGCCAGCAGCTTTGGTGGTGAGCAGTTCTTC
CASSFGGEQFF
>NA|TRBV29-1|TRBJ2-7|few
TGCAGCGTTGGCCGGGAAAGAGGGGAGCAGTACTTC
CSVGRERGEQYF
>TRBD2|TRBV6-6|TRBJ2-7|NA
TGTGCCAGCACCAGACTAGCGGGGGCCGCCGAGCAGTACTTC
CASTRLAGAAEQYF
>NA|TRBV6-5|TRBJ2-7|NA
TGTGCCAGCAGTTCCCGCGTGAGGGGATCCTACGAGCAGTACTTC
CASSSRVRGSYEQYF
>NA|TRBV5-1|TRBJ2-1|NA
TGCGCCAGCAGCCCCAACAATGAGCAGTTCTTC
CASSPNNEQFF
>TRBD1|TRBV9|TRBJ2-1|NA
TGTGCCAGCAGCGTAGCCCGGGGACAGTCCTACAATGAGCAGTTCTTC
CASSVARGQSYNEQFF
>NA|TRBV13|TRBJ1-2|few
TGTGCCAGCAGCACGGGCAGGGATGGCTACACCTTC
CASSTGRDGYTF
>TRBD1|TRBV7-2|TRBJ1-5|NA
TGTGCCAGCAGCCCAGGGTGGGCAGGGGGCATCGATCAGCCCCAGCATTTT
CASSPGWAGGIDQPQHF
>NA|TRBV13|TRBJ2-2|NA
TGTGCCAGCAGCTCGTTTCTGGACAACACCGGGGAGCTGTTTTTT
CASSSFLDNTGELFF
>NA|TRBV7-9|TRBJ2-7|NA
TGTGCCAGCAGCTTAGCGCTAACAGGGAGATACGAGCAGTACTTC
CASSLALTGRYEQYF
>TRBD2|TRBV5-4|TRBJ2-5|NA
TGTGCCAGCAGCTCCACTCTAAAGCGGGGTGGCGAGACCCAGTACTTC
CASSSTLKRGGETQYF
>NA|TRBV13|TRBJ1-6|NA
TGTGCCAGCTCCCCCTCTAATTCACCCCTCCACTTT
CASSPSNSPLHF
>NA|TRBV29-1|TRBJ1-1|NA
TGCAGCGTAACACCGGGCGCCGGGACTGAAGCTTTCTTT
CSVTPGAGTEAFF
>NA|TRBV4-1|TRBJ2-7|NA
TGCGCCAGCAGCCATCTCGGGGACTCTACCTACGAGCAGTACTTC
CASSHLGDSTYEQYF
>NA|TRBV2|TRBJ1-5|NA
TGTGCCAGCAGAGTTATCATGGGTCAGCCCCAGCATTTT
CASRVIMGQPQHF
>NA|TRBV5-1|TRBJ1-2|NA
TGCGCCAGCAGCGCGGGACTTCTCTATGGCTACACCTTC
CASSAGLLYGYTF
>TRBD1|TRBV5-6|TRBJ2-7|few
TGTGCCAGCAGCTTGGGCCCGGGGACAGTCTCCTACGAGCAGTACTTC
CASSLGPGTVSYEQYF
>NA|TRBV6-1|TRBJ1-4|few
TGTGCCAGCAGTGAAACGGCGGCCGCTAATGAAAAACTGTTTTTT
CASSETAAANEKLFF
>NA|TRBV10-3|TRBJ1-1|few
TGTGCCATCAGAACGAACACTGAAGCTTTCTTT
CAIRTNTEAFF
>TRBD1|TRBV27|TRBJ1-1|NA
TGTGCCAGCAGTCCAGGGACAGGGGTTTACACTGAAGCTTTCTTT
CASSPGTGVYTEAFF
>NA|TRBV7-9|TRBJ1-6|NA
TGTGCCAGCAGCTCAGCTAGAGGGTTCTCGCCCCTCCACTTT
CASSSARGFSPLHF
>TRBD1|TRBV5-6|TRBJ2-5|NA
TGTGCCAGCAGCTGGGGGACAGCAGGGGAGACCCAGTACTTC
CASSWGTAGETQYF
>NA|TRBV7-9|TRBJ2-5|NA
TGTGCCAGCAGCTTAGGGGCGGAACAAGAGACCCAGTACTTC
CASSLGAEQETQYF
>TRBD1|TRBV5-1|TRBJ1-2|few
TGCGCCAGCAGCCCCGGGACAGGCGGGGACTATGGCTACACCTTC
CASSPGTGGDYGYTF
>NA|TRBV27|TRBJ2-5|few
TGTGCCAGCAGTCGGGGAGCGGGCAGAGAGACCCAGTACTTC
CASSRGAGRETQYF
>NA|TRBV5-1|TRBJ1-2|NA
TGCGCCAGCGCAGGTGGGGATAACTATGGCTACACCTTC
CASAGGDNYGYTF
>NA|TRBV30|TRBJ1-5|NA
TGTGCCTGGAGTGCCGTAAGCAATCAGCCCCAGCATTTT
CAWSAVSNQPQHF
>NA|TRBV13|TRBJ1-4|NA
TGTGCCAGCAGCTTAGGGGCCCAGGCAACTAATGAAAAACTGTTTTTT
CASSLGAQATNEKLFF
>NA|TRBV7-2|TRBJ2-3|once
TGTGCCAGCAGCTTTTTTGGGGATACGCAGTATTTT
CASSFFGDTQYF